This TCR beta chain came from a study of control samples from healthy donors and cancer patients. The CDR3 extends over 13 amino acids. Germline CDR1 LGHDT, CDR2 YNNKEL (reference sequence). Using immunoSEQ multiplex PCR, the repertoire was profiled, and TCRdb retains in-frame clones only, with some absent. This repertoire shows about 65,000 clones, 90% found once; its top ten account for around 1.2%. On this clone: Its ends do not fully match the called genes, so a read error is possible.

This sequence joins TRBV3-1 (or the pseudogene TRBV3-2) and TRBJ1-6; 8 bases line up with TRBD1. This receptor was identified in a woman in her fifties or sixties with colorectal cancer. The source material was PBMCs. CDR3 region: CASSQDRGSPLHF. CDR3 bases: TGTGCCAGCAGTCAAGACAGGGGTTCACCCCTCCACTTT.